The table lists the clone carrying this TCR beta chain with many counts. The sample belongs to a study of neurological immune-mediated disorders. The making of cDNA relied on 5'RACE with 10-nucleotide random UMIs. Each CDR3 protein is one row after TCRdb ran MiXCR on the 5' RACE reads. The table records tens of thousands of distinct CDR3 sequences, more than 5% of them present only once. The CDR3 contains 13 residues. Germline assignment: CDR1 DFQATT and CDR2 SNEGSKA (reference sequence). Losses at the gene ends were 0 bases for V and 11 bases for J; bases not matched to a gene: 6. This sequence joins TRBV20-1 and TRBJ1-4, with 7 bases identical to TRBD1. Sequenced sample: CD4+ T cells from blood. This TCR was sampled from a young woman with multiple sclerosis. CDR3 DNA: TGCAGTGCTAGAGATCCCGCCAGGGGGAAACTGTTTTTT. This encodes CSARDPARGKLFF.